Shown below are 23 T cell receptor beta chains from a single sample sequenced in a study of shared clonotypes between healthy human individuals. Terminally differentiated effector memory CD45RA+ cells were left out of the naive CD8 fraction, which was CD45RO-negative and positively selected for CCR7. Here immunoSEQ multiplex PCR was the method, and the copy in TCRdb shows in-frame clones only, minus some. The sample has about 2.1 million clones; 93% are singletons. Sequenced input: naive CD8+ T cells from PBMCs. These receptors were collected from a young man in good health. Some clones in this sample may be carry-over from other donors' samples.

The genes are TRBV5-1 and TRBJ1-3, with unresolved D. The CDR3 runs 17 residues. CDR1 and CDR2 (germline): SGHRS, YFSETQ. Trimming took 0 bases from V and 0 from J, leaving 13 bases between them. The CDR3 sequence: CASSLVSRAFSGNTIYF. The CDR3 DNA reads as TGCGCCAGCAGCTTGGTTAGTAGGGCCTTCTCTGGAAACACCATATATTTT. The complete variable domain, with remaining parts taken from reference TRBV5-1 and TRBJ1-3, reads KAGVTQTPRYLIKTRGQQVTLSCSPISGHRSVSWYQQTPGQGLQFLFEYFSETQRNKGNFPGRFSGRQFSNSRSEMNVSTLELGDSALYLCASSLVSRAFSGNTIYFGEGSWLTVV.

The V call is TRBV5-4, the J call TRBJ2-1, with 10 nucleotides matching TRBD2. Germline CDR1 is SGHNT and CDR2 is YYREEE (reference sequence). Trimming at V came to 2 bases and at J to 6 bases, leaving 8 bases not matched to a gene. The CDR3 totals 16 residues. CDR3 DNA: TGTGCCAGCAGCTTCCTTCTAGCGGGAGCCGGCAATGAGCAGTTCTTC. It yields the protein CASSFLLAGAGNEQFF.

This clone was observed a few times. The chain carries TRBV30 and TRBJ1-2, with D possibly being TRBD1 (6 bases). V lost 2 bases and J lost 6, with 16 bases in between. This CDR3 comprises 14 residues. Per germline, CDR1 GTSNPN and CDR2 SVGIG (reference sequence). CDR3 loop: CAWSTTGSWHGYTF. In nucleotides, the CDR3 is TGTGCCTGGAGTACTACAGGGTCTTGGCATGGCTACACCTTC.

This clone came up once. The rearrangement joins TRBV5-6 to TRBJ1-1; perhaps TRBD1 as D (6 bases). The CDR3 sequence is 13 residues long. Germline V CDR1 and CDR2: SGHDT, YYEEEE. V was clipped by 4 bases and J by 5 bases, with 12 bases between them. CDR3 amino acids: CASSPRRGTEAFF. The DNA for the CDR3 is TGTGCCAGCAGCCCAAGGAGGGGGACTGAAGCTTTCTTT.

The CDR3 sequence is CAISENAAYEQYF. CDR3 nucleotides: TGTGCCATCAGTGAGAATGCAGCCTACGAGCAGTACTTC. V usage is TRBV10-3 and J usage is TRBJ2-7, with D unresolved. The CDR3 totals 13 residues. V was clipped by 2 bases and J by 2 bases, with 7 bases between them. Germline CDR1 and CDR2: ENHRY and SYGVKD.

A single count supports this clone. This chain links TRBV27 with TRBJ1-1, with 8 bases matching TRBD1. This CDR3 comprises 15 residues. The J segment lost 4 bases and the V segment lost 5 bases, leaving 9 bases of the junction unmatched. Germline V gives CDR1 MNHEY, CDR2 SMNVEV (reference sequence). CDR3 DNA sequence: TGTGCCAGCAGTCCACAGACAGGGGTGAGCACTGAAGCTTTCTTT. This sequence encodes CASSPQTGVSTEAFF.

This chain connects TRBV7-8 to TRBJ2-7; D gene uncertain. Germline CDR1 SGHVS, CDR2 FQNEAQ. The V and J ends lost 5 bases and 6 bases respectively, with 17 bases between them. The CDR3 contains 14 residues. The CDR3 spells CASSPNRRVREQYF. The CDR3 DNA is TGTGCCAGCAGCCCAAATAGACGGGTACGCGAGCAGTACTTC.

The CDR3 coding sequence is TGTGCCAGTAGTGCTCCGGGACTAGCCTCTACCTACGAGCAGTACTTC. It is translated as CASSAPGLASTYEQYF. The chain has TRBV19 and TRBJ2-7, with 9 bases lining up with TRBD2. This CDR3 region has 16 residues. From germline, CDR1 is LNHDA and CDR2 SQIVND (reference sequence). V was clipped by 5 bases and J by 2 bases; unmatched bases: 10. Looking up the rest from reference TRBV19 and TRBJ2-7 gives the full variable domain: DGGITQSPKYLFRKEGQNVTLSCEQNLNHDAMYWYRQDPGQGLRLIYYSQIVNDFQKGDIAEGYSVSREKKESFPLTVTSAQKNPTAFYLCASSAPGLASTYEQYFGPGTRLTVT.

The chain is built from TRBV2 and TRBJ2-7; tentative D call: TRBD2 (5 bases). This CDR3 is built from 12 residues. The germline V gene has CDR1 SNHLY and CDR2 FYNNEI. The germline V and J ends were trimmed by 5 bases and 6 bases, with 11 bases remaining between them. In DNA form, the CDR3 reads TGTGCCAGCAGTCCCGGACTTGTCGAGCAGTACTTC. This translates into CASSPGLVEQYF. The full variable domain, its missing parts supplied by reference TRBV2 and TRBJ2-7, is EPEVTQTPSHQVTQMGQEVILRCVPISNHLYFYWYRQILGQKVEFLVSFYNNEISEKSEIFDDQFSVERPDGSNFTLKIRSTKLEDSAMYFCASSPGLVEQYFGPGTRLTVT.

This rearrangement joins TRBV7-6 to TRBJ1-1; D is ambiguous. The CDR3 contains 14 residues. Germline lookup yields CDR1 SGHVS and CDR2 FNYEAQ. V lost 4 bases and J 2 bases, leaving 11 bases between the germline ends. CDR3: CASSSTGRNTEAFF. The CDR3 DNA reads TGTGCCAGCAGCTCCACGGGCCGAAACACTGAAGCTTTCTTT.

In DNA, the CDR3 is TGTGCCAGCAGTTTTGTCGCCAGGGCTGATGGCTACACCTTC. It specifies CASSFVARADGYTF. The chain couples TRBV28 to TRBJ1-2, with D possibly TRBD1 on 5 matching bases. This CDR3 contains 14 residues. Trimming stripped 3 bases from V and 6 bases from J, with 14 bases between. Germline V gives CDR1 MDHEN, CDR2 SYDVKM.

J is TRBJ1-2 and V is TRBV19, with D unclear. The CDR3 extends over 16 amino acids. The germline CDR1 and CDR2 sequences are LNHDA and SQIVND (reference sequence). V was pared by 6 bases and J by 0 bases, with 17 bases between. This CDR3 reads CASRPPEEITNYGYTF. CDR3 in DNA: TGTGCCAGTAGACCGCCGGAGGAGATAACTAACTATGGCTACACCTTC.

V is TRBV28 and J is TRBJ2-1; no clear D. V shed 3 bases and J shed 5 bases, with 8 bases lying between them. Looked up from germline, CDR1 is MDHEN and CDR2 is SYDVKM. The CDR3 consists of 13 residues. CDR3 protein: CASSFVRNNEQFF. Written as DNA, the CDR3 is TGTGCCAGCAGTTTCGTCAGGAACAATGAGCAGTTCTTC.

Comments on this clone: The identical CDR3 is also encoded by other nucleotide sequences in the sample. The CDR3 DNA sequence: TGTGCCAGCAGCCCGGACAGGGGCTCTGGAAACACCATATATTTT. It translates to CASSPDRGSGNTIYF. The V gene is TRBV27, the J gene TRBJ1-3, with TRBD1 identical over 9 bases. There are 15 residues in the CDR3. The germline V gene encodes CDR1 MNHEY and CDR2 SMNVEV (reference sequence). J was trimmed by 0 bases and V by 6 bases; bases with no gene match: 3.

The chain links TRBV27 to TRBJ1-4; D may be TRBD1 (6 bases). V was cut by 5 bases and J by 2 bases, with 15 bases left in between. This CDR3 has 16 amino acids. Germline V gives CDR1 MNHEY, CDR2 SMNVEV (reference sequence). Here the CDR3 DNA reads TGTGCCAGCAGTGAGGGGGGGTGGTCTACTAATGAAAAACTGTTTTTT. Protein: CASSEGGWSTNEKLFF.

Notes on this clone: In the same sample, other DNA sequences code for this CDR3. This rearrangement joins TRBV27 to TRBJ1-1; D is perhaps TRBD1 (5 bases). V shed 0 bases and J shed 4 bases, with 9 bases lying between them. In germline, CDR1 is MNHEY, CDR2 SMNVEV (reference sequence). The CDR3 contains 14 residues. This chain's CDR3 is CASSLSGGGTEAFF. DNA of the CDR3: TGTGCCAGCAGTTTATCTGGGGGGGGCACTGAAGCTTTCTTT.

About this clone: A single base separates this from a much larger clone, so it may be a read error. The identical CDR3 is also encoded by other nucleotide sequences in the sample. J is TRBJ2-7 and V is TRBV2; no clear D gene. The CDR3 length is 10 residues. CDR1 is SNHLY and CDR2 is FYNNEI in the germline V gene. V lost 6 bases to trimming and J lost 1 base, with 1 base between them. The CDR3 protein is CASRSYEQYF. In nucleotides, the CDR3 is TGTGCCAGCAGGTCCTACGAGCAGTACTTC. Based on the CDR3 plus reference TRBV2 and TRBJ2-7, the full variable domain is EPEVTQTPSHQVTQMGQEVILRCVPISNHLYFYWYRQILGQKVEFLVSFYNNEISEKSEIFDDQFSVERPDGSNFTLKIRSTKLEDSAMYFCASRSYEQYFGPGTRLTVT.

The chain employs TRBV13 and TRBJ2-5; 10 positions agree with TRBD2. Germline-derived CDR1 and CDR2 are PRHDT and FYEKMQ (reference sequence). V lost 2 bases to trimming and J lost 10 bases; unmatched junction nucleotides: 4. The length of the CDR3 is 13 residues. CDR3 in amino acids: CASSLTSGKIQYF. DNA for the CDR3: TGTGCCAGCAGCTTAACTAGCGGGAAGATCCAGTACTTC.

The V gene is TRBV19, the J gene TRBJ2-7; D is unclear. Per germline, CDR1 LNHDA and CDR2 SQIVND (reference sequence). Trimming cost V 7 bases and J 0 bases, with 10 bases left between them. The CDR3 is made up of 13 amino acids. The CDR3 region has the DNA TGTGCCAGTATGGGTAGCCCCTCCTACGAGCAGTACTTC. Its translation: CASMGSPSYEQYF.

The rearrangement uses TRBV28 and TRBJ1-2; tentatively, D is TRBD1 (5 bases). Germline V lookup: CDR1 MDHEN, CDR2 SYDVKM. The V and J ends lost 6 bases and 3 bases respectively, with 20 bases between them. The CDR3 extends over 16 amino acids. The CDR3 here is CASRAWGDVQDYGYTF. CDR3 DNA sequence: TGTGCCAGCAGGGCCTGGGGGGATGTACAGGACTATGGCTACACCTTC.

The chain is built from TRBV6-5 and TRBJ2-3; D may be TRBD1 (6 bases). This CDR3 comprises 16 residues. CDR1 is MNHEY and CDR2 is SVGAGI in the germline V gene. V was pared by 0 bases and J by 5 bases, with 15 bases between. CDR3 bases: TGTGCCAGCAGTTACTCGGGCGGCAGGGGATTAGATACGCAGTATTTT. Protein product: CASSYSGGRGLDTQYF.

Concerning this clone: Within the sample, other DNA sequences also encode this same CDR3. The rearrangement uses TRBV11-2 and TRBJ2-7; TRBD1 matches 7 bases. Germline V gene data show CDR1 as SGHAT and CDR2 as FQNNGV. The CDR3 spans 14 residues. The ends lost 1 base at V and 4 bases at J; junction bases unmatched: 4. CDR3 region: CASSLVGRGYEQYF. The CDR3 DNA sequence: TGTGCCAGCAGCTTAGTTGGCAGGGGGTACGAGCAGTACTTC. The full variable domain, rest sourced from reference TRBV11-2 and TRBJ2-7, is EAGVAQSPRYKIIEKRQSVAFWCNPISGHATLYWYQQILGQGPKLLIQFQNNGVVDDSQLPKDRFSAERLKGVDSTLKIQPAKLEDSAVYLCASSLVGRGYEQYFGPGTRLTVT.

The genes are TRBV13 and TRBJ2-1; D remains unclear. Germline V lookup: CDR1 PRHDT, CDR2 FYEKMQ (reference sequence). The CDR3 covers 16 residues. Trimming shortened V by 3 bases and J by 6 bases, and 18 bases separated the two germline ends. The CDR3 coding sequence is TGTGCCAGCAGCTTGGGTGGGAACAGACGGATCAATGAGCAGTTCTTC. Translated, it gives CASSLGGNRRINEQFF.